The 9 T cell receptor beta chains given below trace back to one sample, sequenced in a study of Graves' ophthalmopathy and Graves' hyperthyroidism. RNA transcripts provided the template for amplifying TCR beta CDR3 regions. Second-round multiplex PCR came after a first-round RT-PCR that employed HTBI primers. TCRdb passed the multiplex PCR reads through MiXCR, listing each CDR3 protein once. Of some 520,000 distinct CDR3 sequences in the sample, approximately 15% are singletons; the top ten hold more than 8.5%. Sequenced material: blood. These receptors were collected from a woman under 40 with Graves' ophthalmopathy.

This clonotype appeared a few times. This chain joins TRBV28 and TRBJ2-5; 10 nucleotides agree with TRBD1. Germline V gives CDR1 MDHEN, CDR2 SYDVKM. The CDR3 covers 16 residues. After removal of 5 bases from V and 2 bases from J, the junction contained 8 bases not matched to a gene. As DNA, the CDR3 is TGTGCCAGCAGTCCCGACAGGGGGCTGTCTCAAGAGACCCAGTACTTC. This translates into CASSPDRGLSQETQYF.

This clonotype was picked up many times. The CDR3 here is CASSRHLSREGELFF. CDR3 nucleotides: TGTGCCAGCAGCCGGCACCTTTCCAGGGAAGGGGAGCTGTTTTTT. The V gene is TRBV7-2, the J gene TRBJ2-2; TRBD1 might be the D (5 bases). Trimming pared 5 bases from V and 8 bases from J, leaving 18 bases between. The length of the CDR3 is 15 residues. Germline CDR1 is SGHTA and CDR2 is FQGNSA. Full variable domain (rest looked up from reference TRBV7-2 and TRBJ2-2): GAGVSQSPSNKVTEKGKDVELRCDPISGHTALYWYRQSLGQGLEFLIYFQGNSAPDKSGLPSDRFSAERTGGSVSTLTIQRTQQEDSAVYLCASSRHLSREGELFFGEGSRLTVL.

This clonotype was seen a few times. The chain recombines TRBV20-1 with TRBJ1-1, with D possibly matching TRBD1 (5 bases). V was pared by 2 bases and J by 4 bases, with 14 bases between. Per germline, CDR1 DFQATT and CDR2 SNEGSKA (reference sequence). The CDR3 is 14 amino acids. The CDR3 reads CSARKGMGSTEAFF. CDR3 sequence (DNA): TGCAGTGCTAGAAAGGGGATGGGGAGCACTGAAGCTTTCTTT.

This clonotype has just a few counts. The chain joins TRBV12-3 or TRBV12-4 to TRBJ2-5; TRBD2 matches 10 bases. This CDR3 spans 15 amino acids. The trim removed 2 bases at V and 3 bases at J, leaving 3 bases unmatched. CDR3 nucleotides: TGTGCCAGCAGTTTACCGGGACTAGCGAAAGAGACCCAGTACTTC. It translates to CASSLPGLAKETQYF.

The table lists this clonotype with many counts. The chain's CDR3 is CASSPPGLAGNIQYF. The CDR3 DNA reads as TGTGCCAGCAGTCCGCCGGGACTAGCAGGGAACATTCAGTACTTC. V usage is TRBV28 and J usage is TRBJ2-4; 9 bases match TRBD2. Germline V gene lookup returns CDR1 MDHEN and CDR2 SYDVKM. This CDR3 is built from 15 residues. J lost 7 bases, V lost 5 bases, and 9 bases had no gene match.

This clonotype was seen many times. The rearrangement uses TRBV28 and TRBJ1-2; D remains unclear. Germline-derived CDR1 and CDR2 are MDHEN and SYDVKM. The ends were cut back, 7 bases at V and 2 bases at J, with 8 bases in the middle. The CDR3 has 12 amino acids. The CDR3 loop is CASMEDNYGYTF. The CDR3 nucleotides read TGTGCCAGCATGGAGGACAACTATGGCTACACCTTC.

This clonotype was picked up many times. A clone one base away is much larger, so this may be a read error. V and J are TRBV27 and TRBJ2-2; D remains ambiguous. CDR3 length equals 12 residues. Germline V gene data show CDR1 as MNHEY and CDR2 as SMNVEV (reference sequence). V dropped 3 bases and J dropped 6 bases, with 5 bases sitting between them. The CDR3 is CASSFWPGELFF. In DNA, the CDR3 is TGTGCCAGCAGTTTTTGGCCCGGGGAGCTGTTTTTT.

There are many counts of this clonotype. The CDR3 DNA follows: TGCAGTGCTAGAGATAGGTCAGGCCCGAACACTGAAGCTTTCTTT. This translates into CSARDRSGPNTEAFF. The chain uses TRBV20-1 and TRBJ1-1; D is ambiguous. V was trimmed by 0 bases and J by 1 base, leaving 12 bases between them. Germline CDR1 DFQATT, CDR2 SNEGSKA (reference sequence). This CDR3 comprises 15 residues.

In its sample, this clonotype was seen many times. In DNA, the CDR3 is TGTGCCAGTAGGGATACAGGGGCTTTGAGTCCTGAAGCTTTCTTT. Translated: CASRDTGALSPEAFF. This chain links TRBV19 with TRBJ1-1; 7 nucleotides match TRBD1. Germline V lookup: CDR1 LNHDA, CDR2 SQIVND (reference sequence). CDR3 length equals 15 residues. V lost 6 bases and J lost 6; bases outside the gene matches: 13.